This T cell receptor (beta chain) appears in the sequencing data of a study of OX40 agonist ivuxolimab in advanced cancers. Germline V CDR1 and CDR2: SGHVS, FQNEAQ. The trim removed 5 bases at V and 5 bases at J, leaving 12 bases unmatched. The CDR3 length is 17 residues. Method: immunoSEQ multiplex PCR; TCRdb's copy keeps in-frame clones and lacks some. This table holds tens of thousands of clones, 75% to 85% found once. The TCR originated in an adult with an advanced solid tumor such as melanoma, head and neck, liver or kidney cancer. This sample comprised CD4+ or CD8+ T cells sorted from blood, obtained in a trial of the OX40 agonist ivuxolimab. The chain employs TRBV7-8 and TRBJ2-5; 12 bases line up with TRBD1. DNA of the CDR3: TGTGCCAGCAGCCCAGGGACAGGGGGCTTTGGGTTGGAGACCCAGTACTTC. It translates to CASSPGTGGFGLETQYF. The whole variable domain, remainder taken from reference TRBV7-8 and TRBJ2-5, is GAGVSQSPRYKVAKRGQDVALRCDPISGHVSLFWYQQALGQGPEFLTYFQNEAQLDKSGLPSDRFFAERPEGSVSTLKIQRTQQEDSAVYLCASSPGTGGFGLETQYFGPGTRLLVL.